These 6 T cell receptor beta chains were sequenced from one sample in a study of cytomegalovirus exposure and HLA in healthy donors. PCR was performed using 60 Vbeta and 13 Jbeta primers. The repertoire was sequenced with immunoSEQ multiplex PCR; TCRdb's copy has only in-frame clones and lacks some. The table records over 85,000 clones, more than 70% of them present only once. Source material: PBMCs. The receptors here all came from a female donor in good health and CMV-seronegative.

Concerning this clone itself: The junction shows a germline mismatch at one end, possibly a read error. The gene calls are TRBV5-1 and TRBJ2-3; 10 bases fit TRBD2. CDR1 and CDR2 from the germline V gene are SGHRS and YFSETQ. This CDR3 spans 15 amino acids. The CDR3 loop reads CASRPQRGGTDTQYF. The DNA of the CDR3 is TGCGCCAGCAGACCTCAGCGGGGGGGCACGGATACGCAGTATTTT.

This clone was seen a single time. The chain links TRBV4-1 to TRBJ2-6, with TRBD2 identical over 15 bases. The CDR3 contains 21 residues. The V gene end was trimmed by 5 bases and the J gene end by 0 bases; junction bases not matched to a gene: 11. Germline assignment: CDR1 MGHRA and CDR2 YSYEKL. In DNA form, the CDR3 reads TGCGCCAGCAGCTTCGGACTAGCGGGGGGGCGTCGGCGCTCTGGGGCCAACGTCCTGACTTTC. Amino acid sequence: CASSFGLAGGRRRSGANVLTF.

The chain uses TRBV15 and TRBJ2-7; D possibly corresponds to TRBD2 (6 bases). CDR1 is LNHNV, CDR2 YYDKDF, per germline (reference sequence). The CDR3 loop spans 15 amino acids. V gave up 0 bases and J gave up 5 bases, with 14 bases separating them. The CDR3 DNA is TGTGCCACCAGCAGAGAGGGCCGGGGGAACCACGAGCAGTACTTC. Translated: CATSREGRGNHEQYF.

This chain uses TRBV18 with TRBJ1-2, with D unclear. The CDR3 has 14 amino acids. With 4 bases removed from V and 8 bases from J, the gap between germline ends came to 17 bases. Germline CDR1 reads KGHSH; CDR2 reads LQKENI. The CDR3 protein is CASSQQNNFYGYTF. The CDR3 DNA reads TGTGCCAGCTCACAACAGAATAATTTCTACGGCTACACCTTC. Full variable domain (outside the CDR3, taken from reference TRBV18 and TRBJ1-2): NAGVMQNPRHLVRRRGQEARLRCSPMKGHSHVYWYRQLPEEGLKFMVYLQKENIIDESGMPKERFSAEFPKEGPSILRIQQVVRGDSAAYFCASSQQNNFYGYTFGSGTRLTVV.

The chain is built from TRBV2 and TRBJ1-5, with D uncertain. CDR1 is SNHLY, CDR2 FYNNEI, per germline. The CDR3 sequence is 18 residues long. The V and J ends lost 4 bases and 0 bases respectively, with 19 bases between them. This CDR3 reads CASSVPRERGYSNQPQHF. CDR3 bases: TGTGCCAGCAGTGTCCCCCGGGAGCGGGGATATAGCAATCAGCCCCAGCATTTT.

V and J are TRBV9 and TRBJ2-1, with D perhaps matching TRBD2 (6 bases). V was clipped by 0 bases and J by 4 bases, with 8 bases between them. The length of the CDR3 is 14 residues. Germline lookup yields CDR1 SGDLS and CDR2 YYNGEE. This CDR3 reads CASSVVGTYNEQFF. The CDR3 coding sequence is TGTGCCAGCAGCGTAGTCGGGACTTACAATGAGCAGTTCTTC.